This T cell receptor (beta chain) was sequenced for a study of T cell responses to AZD1222 COVID-19 vaccine. Study-wide points: Clonal diversity may have been underestimated in mostly white British donors. Compared with day 0, the breadth and depth of the Spike-specific TCR repertoire rose significantly after two doses of AZD1222.

Clones were read by immunoSEQ multiplex PCR, and TCRdb kept only the in-frame ones, dropping some. The sample yields 130,000 to 150,000 clones, around 89% seen once. As concerns this clone: The antigen is unknown.

The germline V gene encodes CDR1 SNHLY and CDR2 FYNNEI. The CDR3 contains 15 residues. Unmatched junction bases numbered 5, after V lost 4 bases and J lost 2 bases. The chain recombines TRBV2 with TRBJ2-5; 9 nucleotides align to TRBD2. The sequencing here drew on peripheral blood, taken on day 0 of AZD1222 vaccination. The clonotype originates from an adult in good health. CDR3 nucleotide sequence: TGTGCCAGCAGTGGGACTAGCGTAGAGCAAGAGACCCAGTACTTC. This translates into CASSGTSVEQETQYF.